This T cell receptor beta chain was captured by sequencing in a study of blood T cell repertoires in COVID-19. Turning to the study itself: In each case, the material was cDNA or gDNA derived from T cells, B-cell-depleted T cells, or PBMCs.

CDR3 length: 15 amino acids. Trimming took 10 bases from V and 0 from J; bases not matched to a gene: 11. Germline V CDR1 and CDR2: ENHRY, SYGVKD. The data were produced by immunoSEQ multiplex PCR, yet TCRdb's version contains in-frame clones alone and is incomplete. Altogether around 310,000 clones are present, under 90% being singletons, with the ten largest covering more than 9%. Participants came from roughly 25 US areas, aged about 18 to 95 years. Cohort 3 donors were reported recovered after two negative PCRs, clearance, or symptom resolution. The genes are TRBV10-3 and TRBJ2-7, with TRBD1 identical over 8 bases. Sequences were obtained from PBMCs or T cells enriched from blood (not recorded which). The clonotype comes from a woman aged 30 to 39 who had recovered from COVID-19. The CDR3 loop is CATSLGTGLSYEQYF. CDR3 DNA sequence: TGTGCCACCAGCCTAGGGACAGGTCTCTCCTACGAGCAGTACTTC.